This is a list of T cell receptor beta chains from one sample in a study of T cell repertoires in cytomegalovirus infection. These receptors lack a known antigen. TCRdb reanalysed the reads using MiXCR and keeps one entry per CDR3 protein. The table shows 650,000 to 900,000 distinct CDR3 sequences, with 30% to 35% occurring only once. Specimen: cultured CD8+ T cells from PBMCs, collected from culture after CMV antigen stimulation. The receptors come from a human donor in good health (CMV status not recorded). Some clones in this sample may be carry-over from other donors' samples. Each CDR3 is given without its conserved first and last residue. The order of the fields is CDR3 length, V gene, J gene, D gene, CDR3 protein. The D gene is left open where the match is weak.

12	TRBV9	TRBJ1-2	-	ASSETSGNYGYT
14	TRBV6-5	TRBJ2-1	TRBD1	ASSSLGGPLYNEQF
12	TRBV6-2/TRBV6-3	TRBJ1-1	-	ASSYGGTSSEAF
11	TRBV12-3/TRBV12-4	TRBJ2-5	-	ASSFNRRETQY
11	TRBV7-9	TRBJ2-7	TRBD1	ASSPGTAWEQY
17	TRBV6-5	TRBJ1-1	TRBD1	ASEGPPGQGRAVNTEAF
15	TRBV7-6	TRBJ2-7	TRBD1	ASSPSPTDRPDYEQY
19	TRBV10-2	TRBJ2-7	TRBD2	ASSETPPGLAGGIRVLGQY
14	TRBV12-3/TRBV12-4	TRBJ1-2	TRBD1	ASSFDTGQANYGYT
15	TRBV18	TRBJ2-3	TRBD2	ASSPSSGGADSDTQY
12	TRBV6-5	TRBJ1-2	-	ASSPGTTFYGYT
15	TRBV7-3	TRBJ2-1	TRBD1	ASSAGRGTGYGNEQF
12	TRBV12-3/TRBV12-4	TRBJ1-6	-	ASSLAPSNSPIH
12	TRBV5-1	TRBJ1-1	-	ASSLGRGGTETF
13	TRBV6-5	TRBJ1-2	TRBD1	ASSYSGTGNYGYT
11	TRBV7-6	TRBJ2-1	TRBD2	TIGKIGGDEQF
13	TRBV2	TRBJ2-3	-	ASSELIAGTDTQY
12	TRBV7-9	TRBJ1-1	-	ASSVPRGNTEAF
13	TRBV19	TRBJ1-1	-	ASSPVGSSGTEAF
14	TRBV7-6	TRBJ2-5	TRBD2	ASSLDGGGVFATQY
12	TRBV6-5	TRBJ1-5	TRBD1	ASSPGQVLQPQH
10	TRBV6-5	TRBJ1-1	-	ASSKVFSEAF
15	TRBV27	TRBJ1-2	TRBD1	ASSSTGQAGRVYGYT
13	TRBV4-1	TRBJ2-7	TRBD1	ASSETKDRAHEQY
13	TRBV15	TRBJ1-5	TRBD1	ATSGTGGANQPQH
14	TRBV6-5	TRBJ2-1	-	ASSYSPGGALNEQF
11	TRBV5-1	TRBJ1-1	-	ASSPDARTEAF
13	TRBV27	TRBJ1-5	-	ASKGSLNSNQPQH
10	TRBV7-9	TRBJ2-7	-	ASSAIKEEQY
12	TRBV27	TRBJ2-7	-	ASSLYGGSYEQY
12	TRBV4-1	TRBJ1-1	-	ASSQERGNTEAF
11	TRBV12-3/TRBV12-4	TRBJ2-1	TRBD1	ASSPRGFNEQF
14	TRBV7-9	TRBJ2-4	TRBD1	ASSSRQGLDKNIQY
10	TRBV13	TRBJ2-1	-	ASSSNRRGQF
12	TRBV27	TRBJ1-2	TRBD1	ATLQGGSNYGYT
16	TRBV27	TRBJ2-3	-	ASSNQGPRVFPADTQY
13	TRBV10-3	TRBJ2-1	-	AISAGIDSYNEQF
11	TRBV20-1	TRBJ1-1	-	SARRLSNTEAF
11	TRBV6-2/TRBV6-3	TRBJ1-2	-	ASSFIDFYGYT
12	TRBV7-8	TRBJ1-1	-	ASSSRAVGTEAF